This T cell receptor (beta chain) appears in the sequencing data of a study of shared clonotypes between healthy human individuals. Overall study results and limits: Sequencing depth was a factor that was expected to affect clonotype sharing among donors.

The sample holds one count of this clone. Its antigen is still unknown. Assay: immunoSEQ multiplex PCR; the TCRdb copy retains only in-frame clones and omits some. The repertoire holds 2 million to 2.5 million clones, with roughly 94% as singletons. Cells designated naive CD8 were CD45RO-negative and were positively selected for CCR7, with terminally differentiated effector memory CD45RA+ cells excluded. The clonotype originates from a young man in good health. The sequencing input was naive CD8+ T cells sorted from blood.

The CDR3 DNA follows: TGTGCCAGCAGCCCCGGCCCCGGTCCCTACAATGAGCAGTTCTTC. Amino acid sequence: CASSPGPGPYNEQFF. This chain connects TRBV5-6 to TRBJ2-1; D ambiguous. V lost 4 bases and J lost 2, with 13 bases in between. Germline V gene sequence: CDR1 SGHDT, CDR2 YYEEEE. The CDR3 loop spans 15 amino acids.